A single sample gave rise to the 9 T cell receptor beta chains below, sequenced in a study of T cells after yellow fever vaccination. A single record per CDR3 protein comes from TCRdb applying MiXCR to the 5' RACE reads. The sample lists under 400,000 distinct CDR3 sequences; 9.5% to 15% were seen once. The sample in question was CD4+ T cells sorted from PBMCs, obtained 15 days after the yellow fever booster vaccination. Receptor source: a man aged 18-30 years who received the YFV17D yellow fever vaccine.

The chain joins TRBV11-2 to TRBJ2-1; 10 positions agree with TRBD2. The CDR3 sequence is 16 residues long. The junction had 9 bases not matched to a gene; V was cut back by 2 bases and J by 8 bases. Per the germline V gene, CDR1 is SGHAT and CDR2 is FQNNGV. CDR3 residues: CASSLMSGGAVDEQFF. As DNA, the CDR3 is TGTGCCAGCAGCTTAATGAGCGGGGGGGCCGTCGATGAGCAGTTCTTC. The full variable domain, completed using reference TRBV11-2 and TRBJ2-1, is EAGVAQSPRYKIIEKRQSVAFWCNPISGHATLYWYQQILGQGPKLLIQFQNNGVVDDSQLPKDRFSAERLKGVDSTLKIQPAKLEDSAVYLCASSLMSGGAVDEQFFGPGTRLTVL.

The chain couples TRBV7-2 to TRBJ1-4; D possibly corresponds to TRBD1 (6 bases). The V and J ends lost 2 bases and 4 bases respectively, with 11 bases between them. CDR1 is SGHTA, CDR2 FQGNSA, per germline. CDR3 size: 15 residues. CDR3 sequence: CASSLMGAINEKLFF. CDR3 in DNA: TGTGCCAGCAGCTTAATGGGGGCGATTAATGAAAAACTGTTTTTT.

This clonotype was seen at least ten times. CDR3 sequence: CASSLDWGALNSPLHF. The CDR3 region has the DNA TGTGCCAGCAGCTTAGATTGGGGGGCGCTCAATTCACCCCTCCACTTT. This rearrangement joins TRBV7-2 to TRBJ1-6, with D possibly being TRBD1 (6 bases). Germline CDR1 and CDR2: SGHTA and FQGNSA. The CDR3 is 16 amino acids. Trimming removed 1 base at V and 7 bases at J, with 14 bases between.

This clonotype was seen many times. V is TRBV4-1 and J is TRBJ1-1; D unresolved. The CDR3 is made up of 16 amino acids. V was cut by 0 bases and J by 4 bases, with 15 bases left in between. Germline assignment: CDR1 MGHRA and CDR2 YSYEKL. The CDR3 nucleotides read TGCGCCAGCAGCCAAGAGGGCCGGGGTGGGAGCACTGAAGCTTTCTTT. It codes for CASSQEGRGGSTEAFF.

V and J are TRBV5-6 and TRBJ1-5; perhaps TRBD1 as D (6 bases). With 0 bases removed from V and 4 bases from J, the gap between germline ends came to 20 bases. This CDR3 region has 18 residues. In germline, CDR1 is SGHDT, CDR2 YYEEEE. CDR3 protein: CASSLGGGGFQRNQPQHF. The DNA of the CDR3 is TGTGCCAGCAGCTTGGGAGGGGGAGGGTTTCAGCGTAATCAGCCCCAGCATTTT. Based on the CDR3 plus reference TRBV5-6 and TRBJ1-5, the full variable domain is DAGVTQSPTHLIKTRGQQVTLRCSPKSGHDTVSWYQQALGQGPQFIFQYYEEEERQRGNFPDRFSGHQFPNYSSELNVNALLLGDSALYLCASSLGGGGFQRNQPQHFGDGTRLSIL.

This clonotype came up a few times. The V and J genes are TRBV6-1 and TRBJ1-5; perhaps TRBD1 as D (5 bases). The CDR3 has 15 residues. V was trimmed by 4 bases and J by 8 bases, leaving 18 bases between them. CDR1 is MNHNS and CDR2 is SASEGT in the germline V gene. CDR3 region: CASSVTGTAPEPQHF. The CDR3, as DNA: TGTGCCAGCAGTGTTACCGGGACCGCTCCGGAGCCCCAGCATTTT.

Only a few counts were recorded for this clonotype. The chain uses TRBV12-3 or TRBV12-4 and TRBJ2-3, with TRBD2 as a possible D gene (6 bases). V was trimmed by 5 bases and J by 0 bases, leaving 15 bases between them. CDR3 size: 16 residues. The CDR3, as DNA: TGTGCCAGCAGTCAAACCACTAGCTACAGCACAGATACGCAGTATTTT. Amino acids: CASSQTTSYSTDTQYF.

This clonotype was counted only a few times. The chain employs TRBV19 and TRBJ2-5; TRBD2 aligns across 10 bases. The germline gives CDR1 LNHDA, CDR2 SQIVND (reference sequence). The V and J ends lost 4 bases and 7 bases, in that order; junction bases with no gene match: 9. CDR3 length equals 15 residues. As DNA, the CDR3 is TGTGCCAGTAGTAGTTGGACTAGCGGTGGTGTGACCCAGTACTTC. Translating gives CASSSWTSGGVTQYF.

A few counts support this clonotype. The rearrangement joins TRBV4-3 to TRBJ1-2, with TRBD1 matching 12 bases. This CDR3 region has 16 residues. V shed 1 base and J 2 bases; nucleotides not matched to a gene: 2. Germline V gene data show CDR1 as LGHNA and CDR2 as YSLEER. The CDR3 is CASSQAGQGANYGYTF. The CDR3 DNA sequence: TGCGCCAGCAGCCAAGCGGGACAGGGGGCAAACTATGGCTACACCTTC.